This TCR beta chain was identified during a study of technical replicates of blood from several donors. With 6 bases clipped from V and 6 bases from J, the junction kept 5 bases outside the gene matches. CDR1 is MNHNS, CDR2 SASEGT, per germline. The CDR3 has 14 residues. The method was immunoSEQ multiplex PCR; TCRdb's version includes in-frame clones alone and lacks a portion of them. This sample yields roughly 52,000 clones, of which roughly 96% are seen a single time; about 3% belongs to the top ten. The chain has TRBV6-1 and TRBJ1-4; TRBD1 aligns across 9 bases. The sequenced material came from PBMCs. This clonotype originated in a human donor in good health. Some clones in this sample may be carry-over from other donors' samples. The CDR3 DNA sequence: TGTGCCAGCAGGATACAGGGGGCGGATGAAAAACTGTTTTTT. This gives the protein CASRIQGADEKLFF.